This entry is about one TCR beta chain. The source of the sample is a study of blood T cell repertoires in COVID-19. Original processing notes: It was from reference gene primer amplification that nucleated cell counts were estimated. TCRdb's table, derived via immunoSEQ multiplex PCR, lists solely in-frame clones and lacks some. That table is the source of V, J and clone size, and D and trimming were worked out from the DNA. Of about 130,000 clones in the sample, about 86% are singletons; the top ten hold 3.5% to 4%. The source of this sequence is a woman aged 50 to 60 with acute or convalescent COVID-19. Sequencing was done on a sample of peripheral blood.

The CDR3 protein is CATRPLGSSYNEQFF. The CDR3 DNA sequence: TGTGCCACCAGACCCCTTGGGAGCTCCTACAATGAGCAGTTCTTC. This chain connects TRBV15 to TRBJ2-1, with D perhaps TRBD2 (5 bases). The CDR3 loop spans 15 amino acids. The germline V gene has CDR1 LNHNV and CDR2 YYDKDF (reference sequence). Trimming took off 6 bases at V and 0 bases at J, with 12 bases between the two ends.